This T cell receptor (beta chain) was profiled in a study of PD-1 blockade in mismatch repair-deficient tumors. The CDR3 has 15 residues. The germline CDR1 and CDR2 sequences are SGHTA and FQGNSA. Trimming shortened V by 5 bases and J by 4 bases, and 17 bases separated the two germline ends. Some clones are missing from TCRdb's copy, which holds only in-frame ones; the method was immunoSEQ multiplex PCR. The data contain tens of thousands of clones, 65% to 85% of them singletons. The chain links TRBV7-2 to TRBJ1-2, with a weak D call TRBD1 (5 bases). This specimen was peripheral blood, taken 44 weeks after starting pembrolizumab. The TCR originated in an adult with mismatch repair-deficient cancer. This CDR3 is CASSPTSQVIYGYTF. In DNA form, the CDR3 reads TGTGCCAGCAGCCCTACCTCACAGGTGATCTATGGCTACACCTTC.